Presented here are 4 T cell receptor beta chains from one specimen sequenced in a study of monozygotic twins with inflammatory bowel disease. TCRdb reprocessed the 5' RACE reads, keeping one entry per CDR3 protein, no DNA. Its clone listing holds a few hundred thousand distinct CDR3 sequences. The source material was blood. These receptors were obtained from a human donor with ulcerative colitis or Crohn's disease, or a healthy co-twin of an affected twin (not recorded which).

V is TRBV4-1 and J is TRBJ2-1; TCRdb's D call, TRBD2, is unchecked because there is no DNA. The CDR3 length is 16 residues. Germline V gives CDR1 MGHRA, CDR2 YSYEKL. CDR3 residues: CASSQGSSGGGNEQFF.

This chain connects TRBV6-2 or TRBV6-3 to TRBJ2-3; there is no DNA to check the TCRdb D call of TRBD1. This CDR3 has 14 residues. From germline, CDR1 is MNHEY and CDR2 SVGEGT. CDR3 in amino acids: CASSFRGGPDTQYF.

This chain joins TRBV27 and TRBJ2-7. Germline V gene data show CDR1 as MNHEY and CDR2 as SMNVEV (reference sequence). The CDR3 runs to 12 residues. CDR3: CASSILAGEQYF.

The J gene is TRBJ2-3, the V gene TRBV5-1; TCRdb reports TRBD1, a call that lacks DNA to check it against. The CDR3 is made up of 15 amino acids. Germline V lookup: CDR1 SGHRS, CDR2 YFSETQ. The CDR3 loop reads CASSLVTGATDTQYF.